These 20 T cell receptor beta chains were sequenced from one sample in a study of Graves' ophthalmopathy and Graves' hyperthyroidism. Amplified TCR beta CDR3 regions were obtained using RNA transcripts as template. Scientists carried out first-round RT-PCR using HTBI primers and then a second-round multiplex PCR. TCRdb itself ran the multiplex PCR reads through MiXCR, one entry per CDR3 protein. The sample has 360,000 or so distinct CDR3 sequences, approximately 20% seen once. The specimen was peripheral blood. The origin of the receptors is a young woman with Graves' ophthalmopathy.

This clonotype appeared many times. The chain carries TRBV2 and TRBJ2-7; 8 nucleotides align to TRBD1. The CDR3 extends over 15 amino acids. The germline V gene has CDR1 SNHLY and CDR2 FYNNEI. The V and J ends lost 1 base and 3 bases, in that order; junction bases with no gene match: 5. The CDR3 nucleotides are TGTGCCAGCAGTGAAGGTCAGGGGGCTCACTACGAGCAGTACTTC. Translating gives CASSEGQGAHYEQYF.

This clonotype appeared many times. J is TRBJ2-7 and V is TRBV20-1, with 7 nucleotides matching TRBD2. Germline V gives CDR1 DFQATT, CDR2 SNEGSKA (reference sequence). V gave up 3 bases and J gave up 0 bases; unmatched junction bases: 2. This CDR3 region has 13 residues. The CDR3 here is CSASGRLSYEQYF. The CDR3 coding sequence is TGCAGTGCTAGCGGGAGGCTCTCCTACGAGCAGTACTTC.

Many counts were recorded for this clonotype. The chain joins TRBV7-2 to TRBJ2-7, with D perhaps TRBD1 (6 bases). The ends were cut back, 5 bases at V and 0 bases at J, with 20 bases in the middle. Germline V gene data show CDR1 as SGHTA and CDR2 as FQGNSA. The CDR3 is 17 amino acids. The CDR3 bases are TGTGCCAGCAGCCAGGGGAGTGGGGGTTTGAGCTCCTACGAGCAGTACTTC. It translates to CASSQGSGGLSSYEQYF.

This clonotype was seen many times. The chain carries TRBV20-1 and TRBJ1-1; no definite D call. The ends were cut back, 3 bases at V and 4 bases at J, with 15 bases in the middle. The CDR3 is 14 amino acids. Germline V gene lookup returns CDR1 DFQATT and CDR2 SNEGSKA (reference sequence). The CDR3 protein is CSARGIGWGTEAFF. CDR3 bases: TGCAGTGCTAGGGGGATCGGGTGGGGCACTGAAGCTTTCTTT.

This clonotype came up many times. This sequence joins TRBV7-8 and TRBJ2-7; D could derive from TRBD1 or TRBD2 (7 bases each). Germline V CDR1 and CDR2: SGHVS, FQNEAQ. The CDR3 is 16 residues long. V lost 1 base to trimming and J lost 4 bases, with 17 bases between them. CDR3: CASSLGAGRGLYEQYF. The CDR3 DNA reads TGTGCCAGCAGCTTAGGGGCGGGGAGGGGGCTTTACGAGCAGTACTTC.

This clonotype was counted ten times or more. The chain combines TRBV28 with TRBJ1-1; the match to TRBD1 covers 12 bases. The V gene end was trimmed by 2 bases and the J gene end by 3 bases; junction bases not matched to a gene: 4. The CDR3 covers 16 residues. CDR1 MDHEN and CDR2 SYDVKM come from the germline V gene. Here the CDR3 DNA reads TGTGCCAGCAGTTTAGGGGACAGGGGGCTCGACACTGAAGCTTTCTTT. Translating it yields CASSLGDRGLDTEAFF.

The sample holds a few counts of this clonotype. The chain couples TRBV7-2 to TRBJ2-7; maybe TRBD2 (5 bases). V lost 4 bases and J lost 3, with 10 bases in between. This CDR3 region has 13 residues. Per germline, CDR1 SGHTA and CDR2 FQGNSA. The CDR3 protein is CASSSISGYEQYF. CDR3 coding DNA: TGTGCCAGCAGCTCTATCAGCGGCTACGAGCAGTACTTC.

Ten or more counts support this clonotype. J is TRBJ1-1 and V is TRBV6-5; 10 bases fit TRBD1. Germline V gene lookup returns CDR1 MNHEY and CDR2 SVGAGI. This CDR3 contains 14 residues. V dropped 2 bases and J dropped 4; count of bases not matched to a gene: 1. This CDR3 reads CASSYRTGGTEAFF. CDR3 bases: TGTGCCAGCAGTTACCGGACAGGGGGCACTGAAGCTTTCTTT.

Ten or more counts support this clonotype. V and J are TRBV5-1 and TRBJ1-2; D is uncertain. Germline V gives CDR1 SGHRS, CDR2 YFSETQ. V was cut by 1 base and J by 3 bases, with 7 bases left in between. The CDR3 extends over 13 amino acids. The CDR3 DNA reads as TGCGCCAGCAGCTTGATGGACGACTATGGCTACACCTTC. It translates to CASSLMDDYGYTF.

This clonotype was counted many times. V usage is TRBV29-1 and J usage is TRBJ2-5; possibly TRBD1 or TRBD2 for D (6 bases each). Per the germline V gene, CDR1 is SQVTM and CDR2 is ANQGSEA. CDR3 length: 16 amino acids. V lost 1 base and J 2 bases, leaving 17 bases between the germline ends. The chain's CDR3 is CSVEGVGGAAQETQYF. CDR3 bases: TGCAGCGTTGAAGGCGTGGGGGGCGCGGCTCAAGAGACCCAGTACTTC.

At least ten counts were recorded for this clonotype. The chain combines TRBV7-2 with TRBJ1-1; possible D gene TRBD1, 5 bases. Germline loops: CDR1 SGHTA, CDR2 FQGNSA. The V end lost 1 base, the J end lost 10 bases, and 13 bases lay between the germline ends. The CDR3 has 13 amino acids. In nucleotides, the CDR3 is TGTGCCAGCAGCTTAGTGGTGGGGGATGGAGCTTTCTTT. Translating it yields CASSLVVGDGAFF.

This clonotype was counted at least ten times. V usage is TRBV11-2 and J usage is TRBJ1-5; 9 nucleotides match TRBD1. Trimming took 5 bases from V and 7 from J; bases not matched to a gene: 9. This CDR3 has 15 residues. Germline V CDR1 and CDR2: SGHAT, FQNNGV. In DNA form, the CDR3 reads TGTGCCAGCAGCCAGGACAGGGGAACCCACCAGCCCCAGCATTTT. This translates into CASSQDRGTHQPQHF.

This clonotype has ten or more counts. This chain connects TRBV6-5 to TRBJ1-2; TRBD1 might be the D (5 bases). V shed 5 bases and J shed 4 bases, with 11 bases lying between them. This CDR3 is built from 13 residues. CDR1 is MNHEY, CDR2 SVGAGI, per germline. The CDR3 DNA follows: TGTGCCAGCAGTATACAGGTTTCCTATGGCTACACCTTC. It yields the protein CASSIQVSYGYTF.

There are many counts of this clonotype. The chain has TRBV28 and TRBJ2-2; D may be TRBD2 (5 bases). The V gene's germline CDR1 is MDHEN and CDR2 SYDVKM. The ends were cut back, 9 bases at V and 6 bases at J, with 17 bases in the middle. The CDR3 totals 14 residues. The CDR3: CASYPRSAPGELFF. CDR3 DNA: TGTGCCAGTTACCCCCGTAGCGCCCCCGGGGAGCTGTTTTTT.

The chain links TRBV27 to TRBJ2-3; the D is unclear. The V gene lost 5 bases and the J gene lost 11 bases, with 11 bases spanning the gap. Looked up from germline, CDR1 is MNHEY and CDR2 is SMNVEV (reference sequence). This CDR3 region has 11 residues. The CDR3 protein is CASSPNVRQYF. Written as DNA, the CDR3 is TGTGCCAGCAGTCCCAACGTCCGGCAGTATTTT.

This clonotype was seen repeatedly, ten times or more. The V call is TRBV28, the J call TRBJ1-3, with TRBD1 matching 7 bases. Germline V CDR1 and CDR2: MDHEN, SYDVKM. The CDR3 loop spans 17 amino acids. The trim removed 5 bases at V and 0 bases at J, leaving 10 bases unmatched. The CDR3 nucleotides are TGTGCCAGCAGTACCGGGACAGCGGGAATCTCTGGAAACACCATATATTTT. Protein product: CASSTGTAGISGNTIYF.

This clonotype was counted many times. This chain uses TRBV20-1 with TRBJ1-6; 8 nucleotides align to TRBD1. This CDR3 has 13 amino acids. Germline V gives CDR1 DFQATT, CDR2 SNEGSKA (reference sequence). V lost 5 bases to trimming and J lost 7 bases; unmatched junction nucleotides: 4. CDR3 sequence (DNA): TGCAGTGCTCCAGACAGGGGCAATTCACCCCTCCACTTT. This translates into CSAPDRGNSPLHF.

This clonotype showed up many times. The chain has TRBV6-2 or TRBV6-3 and TRBJ2-7; D remains ambiguous. V was pared by 4 bases and J by 4 bases, with 8 bases between. CDR1 is MNHEY, CDR2 SVGEGT, per germline. The CDR3 length is 12 residues. CDR3 sequence reads: CASSSPWYEQYF. For the CDR3, the DNA is TGTGCCAGCAGTTCCCCCTGGTACGAGCAGTACTTC.

The table lists this clonotype with many counts. This sequence joins TRBV6-5 and TRBJ1-2, with 8 bases identical to TRBD1. Germline V gene sequence: CDR1 MNHEY, CDR2 SVGAGI. The CDR3 is made up of 15 amino acids. The trim removed 2 bases at V and 6 bases at J, leaving 8 bases unmatched. CDR3 nucleotides: TGTGCCAGCAGTTACAGCAGGGGGCGAGATCATGGCTACACCTTC. It translates to CASSYSRGRDHGYTF.

In its sample, this clonotype was seen many times. V usage is TRBV6-2 or TRBV6-3 and J usage is TRBJ2-7, with D hard to call. CDR1 and CDR2 (germline): MNHEY, SVGEGT. V was cut by 5 bases and J by 5 bases, with 16 bases left in between. This CDR3 region has 14 residues. The CDR3 sequence: CASSLRPHPNEQYF. The CDR3 bases are TGTGCCAGCAGTCTACGACCCCACCCGAACGAGCAGTACTTC.